Shown below are 8 T cell receptor beta chains from a single sample sequenced in a study of cytomegalovirus exposure and HLA in healthy donors. Sequencing was performed with immunoSEQ multiplex PCR; in TCRdb, only in-frame clones are kept and a portion is missing. The repertoire has 350,000 or so clones, roughly 85% of them found once; the top ten carry roughly 0.8%. Sequences were obtained from PBMCs. All receptors come from a young woman in good health and CMV-seronegative.

The chain joins TRBV7-9 to TRBJ1-2; D might be TRBD1 (5 bases). This CDR3 region has 15 residues. V lost 0 bases, J lost 7 bases, and 15 bases lay in between. From germline, CDR1 is SEHNR and CDR2 FQNEAQ (reference sequence). The CDR3 nucleotides read TGTGCCAGCAGCTTAGCATCAGGGTCCCCCGGTGGCTACACCTTC. Protein: CASSLASGSPGGYTF.

V is TRBV18 and J is TRBJ2-1; no firm D call. This CDR3 is 13 amino acids long. Trimming cost V 3 bases and J 6 bases, with 9 bases left between them. Per germline, CDR1 KGHSH and CDR2 LQKENI. CDR3 residues: CASSPATSNEQFF. CDR3 coding DNA: TGTGCCAGCTCACCGGCGACTTCCAATGAGCAGTTCTTC.

This chain uses TRBV11-3 with TRBJ2-3, with 8 bases that match TRBD1. CDR3 length: 15 amino acids. Trimming cost V 5 bases and J 2 bases; bases outside gene matches: 6. CDR1 and CDR2 from the germline V gene are SGHNT and YENEEA. DNA for the CDR3: TGTGCCAGCAGCCCTACAGGGGGACTCACAGATACGCAGTATTTT. Translation gives CASSPTGGLTDTQYF.

The chain has TRBV6-5 and TRBJ1-2; 9 positions match TRBD1. In germline, CDR1 is MNHEY, CDR2 SVGAGI. The V and J ends lost 6 bases and 7 bases, in that order; junction bases with no gene match: 6. The CDR3 covers 13 residues. Here the CDR3 DNA reads TGTGCCAGCAGCCTCCGGGACAGGGCTGGCTACACCTTC. As protein: CASSLRDRAGYTF.

This clone appeared a single time. The gene calls are TRBV2 and TRBJ1-1; 9 bases map to TRBD1. The CDR3 has 14 amino acids. Germline CDR1 SNHLY, CDR2 FYNNEI. V shed 7 bases, J shed 1 base, and the junction held 4 bases outside the gene matches. The chain's CDR3 is CASMGTGTNTEAFF. The CDR3 DNA follows: TGTGCCAGCATGGGGACAGGGACGAACACTGAAGCTTTCTTT.

The V and J genes are TRBV13 and TRBJ1-3; D uncertain. The CDR3 sequence is 14 residues long. From germline, CDR1 is PRHDT and CDR2 FYEKMQ (reference sequence). The ends were cut back, 1 base at V and 2 bases at J, with 6 bases in the middle. The DNA for the CDR3 is TGTGCCAGCAGCTTAGTGGCAGCTGGAAACACCATATATTTT. It translates to CASSLVAAGNTIYF.

In nucleotides, the CDR3 is TGTGCCAGCAGCTACTACAGGGATTGGTCTGAGAACACTGAAGCTTTCTTT. Translated, it gives CASSYYRDWSENTEAFF. The chain has TRBV27 and TRBJ1-1; perhaps TRBD1 as D (6 bases). Germline CDR1 is MNHEY and CDR2 is SMNVEV (reference sequence). The CDR3 is made up of 17 amino acids. V was shortened by 6 bases and J by 1 base, with 21 bases between the two germline ends.

The V call is TRBV5-1, the J call TRBJ2-3, with D perhaps matching TRBD2 (5 bases). The V end was cut by 0 bases, the J end by 3 bases, with 17 bases between. CDR3 length: 17 amino acids. From germline, CDR1 is SGHRS and CDR2 YFSETQ. As DNA, the CDR3 is TGCGCCAGCAGCTTGGAGTCAGGACTGTCTTCTACAGATACGCAGTATTTT. This encodes CASSLESGLSSTDTQYF. Full variable domain (outside the CDR3, taken from reference TRBV5-1 and TRBJ2-3): KAGVTQTPRYLIKTRGQQVTLSCSPISGHRSVSWYQQTPGQGLQFLFEYFSETQRNKGNFPGRFSGRQFSNSRSEMNVSTLELGDSALYLCASSLESGLSSTDTQYFGPGTRLTVL.